The source of this T cell receptor beta chain is a study of long-term antiretroviral therapy in people with HIV. Researchers ran immunoSEQ v3.0 at survey level. This table comes from immunoSEQ multiplex PCR, and its TCRdb copy is limited to in-frame clones, with some not included. The table shows some 23,000 clones, with 79% occurring only once. General observations from the study: Diversity rose after ART but stayed below transplant donor controls.

Every one of the donors gave at least one pre-ART PBMC sample and at least two post-ART PBMC samples. With regard to this clone: Its antigen is unidentified.

Sequenced here: unsorted PBMCs, sampled 1.2 years after starting antiretroviral therapy. This TCR came from a middle-aged woman with HIV.

This CDR3 reads CASSHPTSPETQYF. CDR3 coding DNA: TGTGCCAGCAGCCATCCGACTAGTCCCGAGACCCAGTACTTC. The chain uses TRBV5-5 and TRBJ2-5; D possibly corresponds to TRBD2 (6 bases). Germline assignment: CDR1 SGHKS and CDR2 YYEKEE (reference sequence). V was cut by 4 bases and J by 5 bases, with 15 bases left in between. The CDR3 has 14 residues.